The 27 T cell receptor beta chains given below trace back to one sample, sequenced in a study of T cells in Graves' hyperthyroidism and ophthalmopathy. The investigators amplified TCR beta CDR3 regions from RNA transcripts. Primed by the HTBI set, a first-round RT-PCR was run on the TCR CDR3. MiXCR, run by TCRdb on the multiplex PCR reads, gives a single entry per CDR3 protein. In the table there are 400,000 or so distinct CDR3 sequences, approximately 15% of which are singletons. The sample consisted of blood. All receptors come from a woman in her twenties or thirties with Graves' ophthalmopathy.

This clonotype was observed at least ten times. DNA for the CDR3: TGTGCCAGCAGTAGGGGACTAGCGGACAATGAGCAGTTCTTC. Amino acid sequence: CASSRGLADNEQFF. The rearrangement joins TRBV12-3 or TRBV12-4 to TRBJ2-1, with 11 bases that match TRBD2. This CDR3 is 14 amino acids long. V gave up 5 bases and J gave up 5 bases; unmatched junction bases: 2.

The table lists this clonotype with a few counts. The rearrangement uses TRBV20-1 and TRBJ2-1; D gene unclear. Germline V gives CDR1 DFQATT, CDR2 SNEGSKA (reference sequence). The V gene lost 6 bases and the J gene lost 9 bases, with 12 bases spanning the gap. The CDR3 runs 11 residues. CDR3: CSAPRFGEQFF. The CDR3 DNA follows: TGCAGTGCCCCCCGGTTCGGTGAGCAGTTCTTC.

This clonotype came up many times. V usage is TRBV7-3 and J usage is TRBJ2-3; no reliable D call. Germline values: CDR1 SGHTA, CDR2 FQGTGA. Trimming left V 2 bases short and J 4 bases short, with 10 bases between. The CDR3 runs to 14 residues. CDR3 sequence (DNA): TGTGCCAGCAGCTTATACGGGTCGCCAGATACGCAGTATTTT. Its protein is CASSLYGSPDTQYF.

This chain uses TRBV10-3 with TRBJ2-1, with 15 bases aligning to TRBD2. CDR3 length equals 15 residues. Germline V gene data show CDR1 as ENHRY and CDR2 as SYGVKD. V was clipped by 6 bases and J by 7 bases; unmatched bases: 4. CDR3 in amino acids: CAIRGLAGGYNEQFF. In DNA form, the CDR3 reads TGTGCCATCAGGGGACTAGCGGGGGGCTATAATGAGCAGTTCTTC.

This clonotype was seen many times. V and J are TRBV9 and TRBJ1-2; D call uncertain. Germline values: CDR1 SGDLS, CDR2 YYNGEE. This CDR3 region has 14 residues. Trimming took off 2 bases at V and 0 bases at J, with 8 bases between the two ends. The CDR3 sequence: CASSVGRSNYGYTF. CDR3 DNA: TGTGCCAGCAGCGTGGGTCGGTCTAACTATGGCTACACCTTC.

In the case of this clonotype: This may stem from a read error, because a much larger clone lies one nucleotide away. The V call is TRBV20-1, the J call TRBJ1-1, with 7 bases fitting TRBD1. With V trimmed by 5 bases and J by 4 bases, 19 bases remained unmatched. Germline V gene lookup returns CDR1 DFQATT and CDR2 SNEGSKA (reference sequence). CDR3 length equals 17 residues. The CDR3 spells CSARFSRYRGMTTEAFF. CDR3 in DNA: TGCAGTGCTCGATTTAGCCGTTACAGGGGCATGACCACTGAAGCTTTCTTT.

This clonotype showed up many times. This chain joins TRBV30 and TRBJ2-5, with no clear D. The length of the CDR3 is 12 residues. Germline CDR1 and CDR2: GTSNPN and SVGIG (reference sequence). V was cut by 1 base and J by 0 bases, with 3 bases left in between. The CDR3, as DNA: TGTGCCTGGAGTGACAACCAAGAGACCCAGTACTTC. Its protein product is CAWSDNQETQYF.

This clonotype was detected many times. This chain connects TRBV30 to TRBJ2-2, with D possibly being TRBD1 (5 bases). The ends were cut back, 1 base at V and 1 base at J, with 7 bases in the middle. The CDR3 sequence is 14 residues long. Per germline, CDR1 GTSNPN and CDR2 SVGIG (reference sequence). The CDR3 loop is CAWSGGRNTGELFF. The CDR3 DNA sequence: TGTGCCTGGAGTGGGGGCCGGAACACCGGGGAGCTGTTTTTT.

A few counts support this clonotype. The gene calls are TRBV9 and TRBJ2-1; 10 nucleotides line up with TRBD2. The CDR3 is made up of 15 amino acids. Trimming at V came to 4 bases and at J to 7 bases, leaving 8 bases not matched to a gene. Germline V gives CDR1 SGDLS, CDR2 YYNGEE. The CDR3 bases are TGTGCCAGCAGCATCAGCGGGGGGGCGGGGAATGAGCAGTTCTTC. Translating gives CASSISGGAGNEQFF.

J is TRBJ1-1 and V is TRBV7-2, with 12 positions matching TRBD1. CDR1 and CDR2 (germline): SGHTA, FQGNSA. Trimming took 2 bases from V and 12 from J; bases not matched to a gene: 7. The CDR3 is made up of 14 amino acids. The chain's CDR3 is CASSLTGQGAITFF. In DNA, the CDR3 is TGTGCCAGCAGCTTAACGGGACAGGGGGCGATTACTTTCTTT. The complete variable domain, with remaining parts taken from reference TRBV7-2 and TRBJ1-1, reads GAGVSQSPSNKVTEKGKDVELRCDPISGHTALYWYRQSLGQGLEFLIYFQGNSAPDKSGLPSDRFSAERTGGSVSTLTIQRTQQEDSAVYLCASSLTGQGAITFFGQGTRLTVV.

This clonotype was seen at least ten times. J is TRBJ2-1 and V is TRBV4-1; D may be TRBD2 (5 bases). The CDR3 is made up of 16 amino acids. Germline CDR1 MGHRA, CDR2 YSYEKL. Trimming pared 1 base from V and 4 bases from J, leaving 14 bases between. CDR3 nucleotides: TGCGCCAGCAGCCAAGCTCCCGGGATTCAGTACAATGAGCAGTTCTTC. This codes for CASSQAPGIQYNEQFF.

V gene TRBV5-1 combines with J gene TRBJ2-1; no clear D. Trimming cost V 5 bases and J 5 bases, with 11 bases left between them. The germline V gene encodes CDR1 SGHRS and CDR2 YFSETQ. The length of the CDR3 is 13 residues. DNA for the CDR3: TGCGCCAGCAGGGCAGGCAACAACAATGAGCAGTTCTTC. Its translation is CASRAGNNNEQFF.

This rearrangement joins TRBV6-1 to TRBJ2-3; possibly TRBD1 or TRBD2 for D (5 bases each). The germline V gene encodes CDR1 MNHNS and CDR2 SASEGT. The CDR3 length is 14 residues. Trimming removed 6 bases from V and 4 bases from J, with 14 bases in between. The CDR3 spells CASRTGLGADTQYF. The CDR3, as DNA: TGTGCCAGCAGAACAGGACTCGGGGCAGATACGCAGTATTTT.

This chain links TRBV13 with TRBJ1-4; D remains ambiguous. CDR1 and CDR2 from the germline V gene are PRHDT and FYEKMQ (reference sequence). V lost 4 bases, J lost 9 bases, and 6 bases lay in between. The CDR3 is 11 amino acids. In DNA, the CDR3 is TGTGCCAGCAGCTACAGACAAAAACTGTTTTTT. This encodes CASSYRQKLFF.

This clonotype appeared a few times. The chain employs TRBV5-6 and TRBJ2-2, with TRBD1 matching 11 bases. Germline V CDR1 and CDR2: SGHDT, YYEEEE. Trimming took 4 bases from V and 6 from J; bases not matched to a gene: 5. This CDR3 is 15 amino acids long. The CDR3 spells CASSRGQGAAGELFF. The CDR3 bases are TGTGCCAGCAGCCGTGGACAGGGGGCCGCCGGGGAGCTGTTTTTT.

At least ten counts were recorded for this clonotype. The J gene is TRBJ2-5, the V gene TRBV15; 10 nucleotides line up with TRBD2. CDR1 and CDR2 from the germline V gene are LNHNV and YYDKDF (reference sequence). Losses at the gene ends were 2 bases for V and 3 bases for J; bases not matched to a gene: 3. CDR3 size: 15 residues. CDR3 loop: CATSRLAGEEETQYF. The CDR3 coding sequence is TGTGCCACCAGCAGACTAGCGGGGGAAGAAGAGACCCAGTACTTC.

At least ten counts were recorded for this clonotype. The V gene is TRBV12-3 or TRBV12-4, the J gene TRBJ2-3; 7 nucleotides line up with TRBD1. Losses at the gene ends were 3 bases for V and 6 bases for J; bases not matched to a gene: 12. The CDR3 has 16 residues. The CDR3 here is CASSFGQVHSMDTQYF. The CDR3 DNA is TGTGCCAGCAGTTTTGGACAGGTGCACTCAATGGATACGCAGTATTTT.

This clonotype was seen repeatedly, ten times or more. The CDR3 spells CATEDREHGYTF. DNA for the CDR3: TGTGCCACCGAGGACAGGGAACATGGCTACACCTTC. The J gene is TRBJ1-2, the V gene TRBV28, with 8 bases lining up with TRBD1. The J segment lost 6 bases and the V segment lost 10 bases, leaving 7 bases of the junction unmatched. The germline V gene encodes CDR1 MDHEN and CDR2 SYDVKM. The length of the CDR3 is 12 residues.

Many counts were recorded for this clonotype. CDR3 amino acids: CASSNALEQFF. In DNA, the CDR3 is TGTGCCAGCAGTAATGCACTAGAGCAGTTCTTC. V is TRBV3-1 and J is TRBJ2-1; no firm D call. The CDR3 length is 11 residues. V was cut by 6 bases and J by 10 bases, with 10 bases left in between. In germline, CDR1 is LGHDT, CDR2 YNNKEL (reference sequence).

Ten or more counts support this clonotype. V is TRBV2 and J is TRBJ2-3, with a weak D call TRBD1 (6 bases). This CDR3 is 12 amino acids long. Germline loops: CDR1 SNHLY, CDR2 FYNNEI. Trimming removed 7 bases from V and 10 bases from J, with 15 bases in between. The CDR3 is CASTTGHSSQYF. The CDR3 DNA reads TGTGCCAGCACAACGGGACATAGTTCGCAGTATTTT.

The chain employs TRBV7-2 and TRBJ2-7; 7 bases are a match to TRBD1. CDR1 and CDR2 (germline): SGHTA, FQGNSA. This CDR3 has 16 amino acids. The junction had 11 bases not matched to a gene; V was cut back by 6 bases and J by 0 bases. The CDR3 region is CASSPTGAAASYEQYF. CDR3 sequence (DNA): TGTGCCAGCAGTCCAACAGGGGCGGCAGCCTCCTACGAGCAGTACTTC.

This clonotype has at least ten counts. V usage is TRBV11-3 and J usage is TRBJ2-7, with D maybe TRBD2 (5 bases). The CDR3 is made up of 12 amino acids. Germline CDR1 SGHNT, CDR2 YENEEA. V gave up 4 bases and J gave up 2 bases, with 6 bases separating them. The DNA for the CDR3 is TGTGCCAGCAGCTCGGGGACCTACGAGCAGTACTTC. It translates to CASSSGTYEQYF.

This clonotype was counted at least ten times. The J gene is TRBJ2-5, the V gene TRBV7-8; D is possibly TRBD2 (6 bases). Trimming removed 5 bases from V and 1 base from J, with 14 bases in between. From germline, CDR1 is SGHVS and CDR2 FQNEAQ. The CDR3 is 15 residues long. Written as DNA, the CDR3 is TGTGCCAGCAGCCTTAACGGCGGGGCCCAAGAGACCCAGTACTTC. Its protein product is CASSLNGGAQETQYF.

This clonotype was picked up many times. V usage is TRBV7-3 and J usage is TRBJ1-2; D perhaps matches TRBD1 (5 bases). Germline V CDR1 and CDR2: SGHTA, FQGTGA. CDR3 size: 16 residues. V was clipped by 5 bases and J by 3 bases, with 19 bases between them. The CDR3 DNA sequence: TGTGCCAGCAGCCCCCGAGGTGGGGGTAGAGACTATGGCTACACCTTC. Its protein product is CASSPRGGGRDYGYTF.

This clonotype was observed many times. This sequence joins TRBV6-1 and TRBJ1-5; 12 bases fit TRBD1. V shed 6 bases, J shed 2 bases, and the junction held 11 bases outside the gene matches. The CDR3 runs to 18 residues. Germline CDR1 is MNHNS and CDR2 is SASEGT. The CDR3 protein is CASRDRDRGQRGNQPQHF. The CDR3 DNA follows: TGTGCCAGCAGGGACCGGGACAGGGGGCAAAGGGGCAATCAGCCCCAGCATTTT.

This clonotype was seen at least ten times. This chain connects TRBV20-1 to TRBJ1-5; D not resolved. V lost 3 bases, J lost 2 bases, and 26 bases lay in between. Germline lookup yields CDR1 DFQATT and CDR2 SNEGSKA (reference sequence). The CDR3 extends over 19 amino acids. CDR3 in amino acids: CSASLNLPGILRGNQPQHF. CDR3 sequence (DNA): TGCAGTGCTAGTTTAAACCTGCCGGGGATCCTAAGGGGCAATCAGCCCCAGCATTTT.

As for this clonotype: A junction end diverges from the germline sequence, so it may reflect a read error. The J gene is TRBJ2-1, the V gene TRBV19; 7 bases match TRBD1. The CDR3 contains 13 residues. In germline, CDR1 is LNHDA, CDR2 SQIVND (reference sequence). This CDR3 is CASRIAGGNEQFF. The CDR3 nucleotides read TGTGCCAGTCGTATAGCAGGGGGCAATGAGCAGTTCTTC.